This T cell receptor beta chain was obtained from a study of cytomegalovirus exposure and HLA in healthy donors. Study information: Previous work identified 120 million or so unique TCR beta sequences from about 179 million T cells.

Germline V lookup: CDR1 MNHEY, CDR2 SMNVEV (reference sequence). The CDR3 loop spans 13 amino acids. V lost 6 bases to trimming and J lost 3 bases, with 12 bases between them. A remark on this clone: Its antigen remains unidentified.

General observations from the study: Donors belonging to an Asian-associated ancestry cluster reportedly showed fewer N-insertions in productive TCRs than the approximately 670-donor mean, according to what a later analysis found. Listed as cytomegalovirus-associated were 170 or so TCR beta chains. In a later analysis, at a false discovery rate of 0.05, about 17,000 TCR beta sequences matched HLA alleles.

The study ran its PCR with 60 Vbeta and 13 Jbeta primers. Profiled with immunoSEQ multiplex PCR; TCRdb holds only in-frame clones, not every one. Of approximately 180,000 clones in the sample, around three quarters were seen once. This chain uses TRBV27 with TRBJ2-7, with D possibly being TRBD1 (5 bases). Input material: PBMCs. The receptor comes from a woman aged 30 to 39 in good health and CMV-seronegative. CDR3 loop: CASSQGSLYEQYF. The DNA for the CDR3 is TGTGCCAGCAGCCAGGGTTCACTCTACGAGCAGTACTTC.